These 15 T cell receptor beta chains came from one sample sequenced in a study of cytomegalovirus exposure and HLA in healthy donors. This PCR relied on a set of 60 Vbeta primers and 13 Jbeta primers. Sequencing was performed with immunoSEQ multiplex PCR; in TCRdb, only in-frame clones are kept and a portion is missing. This table has around 150,000 clones, about 77% appearing once. Sequences were obtained from PBMCs. These receptors were obtained from a woman aged 45-65 years in good health and CMV-seronegative.

This clone occurred a few times. The chain combines TRBV6-1 with TRBJ1-1; tentatively, D is TRBD1 (6 bases). The length of the CDR3 is 14 residues. Trimming shortened V by 6 bases and J by 4 bases, and 15 bases separated the two germline ends. Germline V gene data show CDR1 as MNHNS and CDR2 as SASEGT. Here the CDR3 reads CASRFQGMGTEAFF. The CDR3 DNA is TGTGCCAGCAGGTTTCAGGGGATGGGCACTGAAGCTTTCTTT.

Only one count was recorded for this clone. A read error may produce the germline difference seen at one junction end. This sample also contains other DNA sequences that code for the same CDR3. The chain couples TRBV18 to TRBJ1-1; possible D gene TRBD1, 6 bases. Germline CDR1 and CDR2: KGHSH and LQKENI. The CDR3 runs 13 residues. CDR3 protein: CASSPGQNTEAFF. CDR3 nucleotide sequence: TGTGCCAGTTCACCGGGACAGAACACTGAAGCTTTCTTT.

V usage is TRBV15 and J usage is TRBJ2-7, with D possibly being TRBD2 (5 bases). V shed 0 bases and J shed 2 bases, with 11 bases lying between them. The CDR3 extends over 15 amino acids. The germline V gene has CDR1 LNHNV and CDR2 YYDKDF (reference sequence). The CDR3, as DNA: TGTGCCACCAGCAGAGACGCGGGTGTGACCTACGAGCAGTACTTC. It encodes CATSRDAGVTYEQYF.

This clone has just a few counts. The chain recombines TRBV7-8 with TRBJ1-2; 7 bases align to TRBD1. The CDR3 contains 12 residues. Germline-derived CDR1 and CDR2 are SGHVS and FQNEAQ. Trimming removed 5 bases from V and 7 bases from J; junction bases left unmatched: 4. CDR3 sequence: CASSLDRAGYTF. In DNA form, the CDR3 reads TGTGCCAGCAGCCTTGACAGGGCTGGCTACACCTTC.

V is TRBV19 and J is TRBJ1-1, with TRBD1 identical over 7 bases. CDR1 is LNHDA, CDR2 SQIVND, per germline (reference sequence). Unmatched junction bases numbered 6, after V lost 7 bases and J lost 4 bases. The CDR3 loop spans 13 amino acids. CDR3 protein: CASTDRVGTEAFF. The CDR3 DNA sequence: TGTGCCAGTACCGACAGGGTCGGCACTGAAGCTTTCTTT.

The chain uses TRBV5-1 and TRBJ2-7; TRBD1 aligns across 9 bases. The CDR3 has 14 amino acids. The trim removed 4 bases at V and 4 bases at J, leaving 6 bases unmatched. Germline loops: CDR1 SGHRS, CDR2 YFSETQ. CDR3 region: CASSATGGWYEQYF. CDR3 nucleotides: TGCGCCAGCAGCGCGACAGGGGGTTGGTACGAGCAGTACTTC.

The gene calls are TRBV10-3 and TRBJ2-6; TRBD1 is a possible D gene (6 bases). CDR1 and CDR2 from the germline V gene are ENHRY and SYGVKD. Trimming left V 3 bases short and J 2 bases short, with 20 bases between. The CDR3 loop spans 19 amino acids. CDR3 nucleotide sequence: TGTGCCATCAGTGATCTTTCCGGGACACTCAAAGCTGGGGCCAACGTCCTGACTTTC. Translating it yields CAISDLSGTLKAGANVLTF.

This clone showed up just once. The V gene is TRBV28, the J gene TRBJ2-5, with D tentatively TRBD2 (5 bases). Per germline, CDR1 MDHEN and CDR2 SYDVKM. Trimming removed 5 bases at V and 3 bases at J, with 16 bases between. CDR3 length equals 15 residues. CDR3 protein: CASSGPDGEKETQYF. The CDR3 coding sequence is TGTGCCAGCAGTGGGCCCGACGGGGAAAAAGAGACCCAGTACTTC.

The V call is TRBV29-1, the J call TRBJ1-4, with unresolved D. V lost 1 base to trimming and J lost 5 bases, with 8 bases between them. CDR3 length: 13 amino acids. The V gene's germline CDR1 is SQVTM and CDR2 ANQGSEA. The CDR3 nucleotides are TGCAGCGTTGAAGGAGCCTTCAATGAAAAACTGTTTTTT. It encodes CSVEGAFNEKLFF.

The chain links TRBV7-2 to TRBJ2-7, with D maybe TRBD1 (6 bases). Trimming took 3 bases from V and 2 from J, leaving 14 bases between them. The CDR3 extends over 15 amino acids. Germline V gene lookup returns CDR1 SGHTA and CDR2 FQGNSA. The CDR3 is CASSLQQGAPYEQYF. CDR3 nucleotide sequence: TGTGCCAGCAGCTTGCAACAGGGTGCGCCCTACGAGCAGTACTTC.

The chain has TRBV27 and TRBJ2-3; unclear D gene. V was clipped by 3 bases and J by 4 bases, with 11 bases between them. The CDR3 has 14 residues. The germline gives CDR1 MNHEY, CDR2 SMNVEV (reference sequence). For the CDR3, the DNA is TGTGCCAGCAGTTTCCAGTTGAAAGCAGATACGCAGTATTTT. It is translated as CASSFQLKADTQYF.

The chain has TRBV5-6 and TRBJ2-7; D is unclear. The V end was cut by 0 bases, the J end by 2 bases, with 9 bases between. This CDR3 has 14 amino acids. Germline V lookup: CDR1 SGHDT, CDR2 YYEEEE. The CDR3 loop reads CASSLDPSTYEQYF. CDR3 DNA sequence: TGTGCCAGCAGCTTGGACCCTAGTACCTACGAGCAGTACTTC.

CDR3 amino acids: CASSWTSGPLYEQYF. Written as DNA, the CDR3 is TGTGCCAGTAGCTGGACTAGCGGGCCTTTATACGAGCAGTACTTC. The V gene is TRBV19, the J gene TRBJ2-7; the match to TRBD2 covers 11 bases. Losses at the gene ends were 6 bases for V and 4 bases for J; bases not matched to a gene: 8. The germline V gene encodes CDR1 LNHDA and CDR2 SQIVND (reference sequence). The CDR3 totals 15 residues.

This chain connects TRBV5-1 to TRBJ2-5; TRBD2 matches 11 bases. With the DNA end fitting TRBJ2-7 better, the J assignment may be wrong. CDR3 size: 17 residues. CDR1 and CDR2 (germline): SGHRS, YFSETQ. CDR3 bases: TGCGCCAGCAGCCATGGACTAGCGGGCTCCATGGGCTACGAGCAGTACTTC. Its protein product is CASSHGLAGSMGYEQYF.

The chain links TRBV18 to TRBJ1-6; D might be TRBD1 (5 bases). The length of the CDR3 is 14 residues. Per the germline V gene, CDR1 is KGHSH and CDR2 is LQKENI. Trimming removed 4 bases from V and 5 bases from J, with 9 bases in between. DNA for the CDR3: TGTGCCAGCTCACTCGGCAGGGATAATTCACCCCTCCACTTT. Translated, it gives CASSLGRDNSPLHF.